The 2 T cell receptor beta chains below all came from one sample that was sequenced in a study of tumor T cells in aggressive B-cell lymphoma (dated by TCRdb to the late 2010s). Receptor libraries were prepared by the immunoSEQ multiplex PCR assay. TCRdb mirrors the immuneACCESS table, restricted to in-frame sequences. Some clones are absent from its copies; in checked studies, under half trace to an unresolved V gene, and the reason for the others is unknown. Recorded for this sample are roughly 3,200 clones; under 75% of them occurred a single time. 9.3% of the sample goes to the ten largest clones. The specimen was tumor tissue. The source of these receptors is an adult with diffuse large B cell lymphoma.

V gene TRBV29-1 combines with J gene TRBJ2-4; weak D call: TRBD1 (5 bases). The CDR3 runs 15 residues. V lost 4 bases and J lost 0, with 13 bases in between. The germline CDR1 and CDR2 sequences are SQVTM and ANQGSEA. CDR3 protein: CSVGVGPGAKNIQYF. In DNA, the CDR3 is TGCAGCGTTGGAGTGGGGCCTGGAGCCAAAAACATTCAGTACTTC.

The chain is built from TRBV9 and TRBJ2-1, with no clear D. This CDR3 contains 13 residues. V dropped 0 bases and J dropped 2 bases, with 3 bases sitting between them. Per the germline V gene, CDR1 is SGDLS and CDR2 is YYNGEE. The CDR3 loop reads CASSVAAYNEQFF. The CDR3 DNA is TGTGCCAGCAGCGTAGCTGCCTACAATGAGCAGTTCTTC.